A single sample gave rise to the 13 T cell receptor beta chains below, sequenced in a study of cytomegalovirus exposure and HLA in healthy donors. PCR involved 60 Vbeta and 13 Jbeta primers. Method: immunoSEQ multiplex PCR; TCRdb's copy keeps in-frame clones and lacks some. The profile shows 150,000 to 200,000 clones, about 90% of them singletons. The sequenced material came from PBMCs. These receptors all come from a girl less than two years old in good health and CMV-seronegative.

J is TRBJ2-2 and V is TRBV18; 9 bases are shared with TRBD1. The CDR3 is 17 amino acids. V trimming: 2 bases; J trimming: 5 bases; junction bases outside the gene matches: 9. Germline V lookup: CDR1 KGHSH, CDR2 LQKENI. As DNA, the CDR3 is TGTGCCAGCTCACCAATCCTGGGGACAGGGAAAACCGGGGAGCTGTTTTTT. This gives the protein CASSPILGTGKTGELFF.

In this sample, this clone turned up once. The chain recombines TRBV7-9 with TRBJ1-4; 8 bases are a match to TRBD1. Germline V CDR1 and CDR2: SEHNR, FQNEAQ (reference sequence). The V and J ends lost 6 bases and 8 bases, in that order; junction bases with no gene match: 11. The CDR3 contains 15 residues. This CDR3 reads CASSSRSRGLEKLFF. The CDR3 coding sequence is TGTGCCAGCAGTTCGAGGTCCAGGGGGCTCGAAAAACTGTTTTTT. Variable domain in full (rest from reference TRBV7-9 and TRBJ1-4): DTGVSQNPRHKITKRGQNVTFRCDPISEHNRLYWYRQTLGQGPEFLTYFQNEAQLEKSRLLSDRFSAERPKGSFSTLEIQRTEQGDSAMYLCASSSRSRGLEKLFFGSGTQLSVL.

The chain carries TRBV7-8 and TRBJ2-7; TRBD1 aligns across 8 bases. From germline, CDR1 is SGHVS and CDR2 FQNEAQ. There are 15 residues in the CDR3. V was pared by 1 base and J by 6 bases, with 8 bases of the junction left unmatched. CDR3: CASSLVLQGVGEQYF. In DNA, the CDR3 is TGTGCCAGCAGCTTAGTTTTACAGGGGGTAGGCGAGCAGTACTTC.

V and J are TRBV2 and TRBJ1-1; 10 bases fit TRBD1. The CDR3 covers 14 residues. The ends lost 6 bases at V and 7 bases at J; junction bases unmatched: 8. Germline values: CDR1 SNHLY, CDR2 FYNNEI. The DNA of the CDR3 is TGTGCCAGCAGCGTAGGACAGGGGGTAGGTGAAGCTTTCTTT. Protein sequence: CASSVGQGVGEAFF.

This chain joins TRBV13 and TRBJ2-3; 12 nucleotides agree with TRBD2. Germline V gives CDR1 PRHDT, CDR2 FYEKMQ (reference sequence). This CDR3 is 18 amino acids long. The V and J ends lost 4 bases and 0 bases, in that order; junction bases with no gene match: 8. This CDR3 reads CASSSLTSGRESTDTQYF. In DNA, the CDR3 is TGTGCCAGCAGCTCCCTGACTAGCGGGAGAGAAAGCACAGATACGCAGTATTTT.

CDR3: CASGRGLAGGPSDTQYF. The CDR3, as DNA: TGTGCCAGTGGCCGGGGACTAGCGGGAGGGCCCTCAGATACGCAGTATTTT. The V and J genes are TRBV2 and TRBJ2-3; 16 bases line up with TRBD2. The junction had 10 bases not matched to a gene; V was cut back by 9 bases and J by 4 bases. Germline CDR1 and CDR2: SNHLY and FYNNEI. The CDR3 runs 17 residues.

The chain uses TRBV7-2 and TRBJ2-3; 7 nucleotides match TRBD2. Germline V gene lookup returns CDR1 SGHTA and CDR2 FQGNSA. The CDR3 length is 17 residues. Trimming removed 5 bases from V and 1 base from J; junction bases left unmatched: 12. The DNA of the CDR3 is TGTGCCAGCAGCCAAATATCTAGCGGAAAACGCACAGATACGCAGTATTTT. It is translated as CASSQISSGKRTDTQYF.

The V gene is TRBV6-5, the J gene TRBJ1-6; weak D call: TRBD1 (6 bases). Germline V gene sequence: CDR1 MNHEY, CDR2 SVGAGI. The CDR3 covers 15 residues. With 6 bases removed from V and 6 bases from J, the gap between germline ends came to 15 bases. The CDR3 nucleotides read TGTGCCAGCAGCAGAGGTACAGGGACTAATTCACCCCTCCACTTT. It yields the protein CASSRGTGTNSPLHF.

Here the CDR3 reads CACGERGRHYGYTF. The CDR3 region has the DNA TGTGCCTGCGGGGAGAGGGGCAGACACTATGGCTACACCTTC. The J gene is TRBJ1-2, the V gene TRBV7-9, with D possibly TRBD1 on 5 matching bases. The CDR3 covers 14 residues. Deletions cut 11 bases from V and 3 bases from J, with 19 bases between. CDR1 is SEHNR and CDR2 is FQNEAQ in the germline V gene (reference sequence).

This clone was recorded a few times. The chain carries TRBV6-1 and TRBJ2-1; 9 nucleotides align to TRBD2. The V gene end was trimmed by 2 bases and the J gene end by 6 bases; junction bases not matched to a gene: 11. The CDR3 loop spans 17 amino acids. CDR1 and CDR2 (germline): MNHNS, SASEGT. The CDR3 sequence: CASSELFGLAGRNEQFF. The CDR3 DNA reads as TGTGCCAGCAGTGAATTATTCGGGCTAGCGGGGCGCAATGAGCAGTTCTTC.

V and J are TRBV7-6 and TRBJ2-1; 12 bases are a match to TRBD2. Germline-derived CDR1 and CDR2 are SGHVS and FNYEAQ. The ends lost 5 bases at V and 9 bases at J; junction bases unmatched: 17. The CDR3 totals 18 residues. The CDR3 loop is CASSPSLHLAGGRSEQFF. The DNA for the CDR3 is TGTGCCAGCAGCCCGAGCCTTCATCTAGCGGGAGGGCGGAGTGAGCAGTTCTTC.

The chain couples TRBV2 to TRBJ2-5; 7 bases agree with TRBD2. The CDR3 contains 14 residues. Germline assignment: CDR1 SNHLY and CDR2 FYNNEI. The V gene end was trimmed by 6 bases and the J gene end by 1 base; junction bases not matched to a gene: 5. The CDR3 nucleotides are TGTGCCAGCAGGCCATGGGGGGGCCAAGAGACCCAGTACTTC. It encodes CASRPWGGQETQYF.

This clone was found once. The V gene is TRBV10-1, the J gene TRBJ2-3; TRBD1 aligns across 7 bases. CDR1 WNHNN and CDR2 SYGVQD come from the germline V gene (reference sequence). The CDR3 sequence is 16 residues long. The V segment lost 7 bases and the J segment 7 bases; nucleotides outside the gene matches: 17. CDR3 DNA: TGCGCCAGCACCCCTGGACTTACAGGGGTCAGCAATACGCAGTATTTT. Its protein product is CASTPGLTGVSNTQYF.